Below, 21 T cell receptor beta chains from the same sample are listed, as sequenced in a study of shared clonotypes between healthy human individuals. The protocol was immunoSEQ multiplex PCR, while the TCRdb copy is restricted to in-frame clones and leaves out a portion. The sample has around 550,000 clones, 90% to 96% seen once. Sequences were obtained from naive CD4+ T cells sorted from blood. Documented subset: CD45RA+ positively selected. These receptors were obtained from a woman aged 25 to 39 in good health.

The V and J genes are TRBV28 and TRBJ2-4, with D perhaps being TRBD1 or TRBD2 (5 bases each). The V gene's germline CDR1 is MDHEN and CDR2 SYDVKM. V was pared by 8 bases and J by 6 bases, with 14 bases between. The CDR3 runs 13 residues. The CDR3 nucleotides are TGTGCCAGCGGTGGGGCCGCGGGAAACATTCAGTACTTC. Its protein is CASGGAAGNIQYF.

The chain recombines TRBV7-2 with TRBJ1-1, with 7 positions matching TRBD1. The CDR3 is made up of 14 amino acids. Germline assignment: CDR1 SGHTA and CDR2 FQGNSA. The trim removed 1 base at V and 10 bases at J, leaving 9 bases unmatched. The CDR3 loop is CASSLDPGGKGAFF. The DNA of the CDR3 is TGTGCCAGCAGCTTAGATCCAGGGGGTAAAGGAGCTTTCTTT.

This clone was seen a single time. The J gene is TRBJ2-7, the V gene TRBV11-2, with D possibly being TRBD1 or TRBD2 (5 bases each). The germline V and J ends were trimmed by 5 bases and 2 bases, with 16 bases remaining between them. The CDR3 covers 15 residues. The germline gives CDR1 SGHAT, CDR2 FQNNGV. CDR3: CASSPTRGLPYEQYF. CDR3 DNA sequence: TGTGCCAGCAGCCCTACGAGGGGCTTACCCTACGAGCAGTACTTC.

The chain couples TRBV28 to TRBJ2-6; possibly TRBD1 for D (6 bases). This CDR3 region has 16 residues. Trimming took 5 bases from V and 2 from J, leaving 13 bases between them. The V gene's germline CDR1 is MDHEN and CDR2 SYDVKM. The CDR3 region is CASSVQGSAGANVLTF. For the CDR3, the DNA is TGTGCCAGCAGTGTACAGGGTTCGGCTGGGGCCAACGTCCTGACTTTC.

The genes are TRBV19 and TRBJ1-4; 7 nucleotides align to TRBD1. V lost 7 bases to trimming and J lost 0 bases; unmatched junction nucleotides: 14. This CDR3 comprises 18 residues. The germline CDR1 and CDR2 sequences are LNHDA and SQIVND (reference sequence). This CDR3 is CASNRGRLDIATNEKLFF. The CDR3 DNA follows: TGTGCCAGTAATAGGGGGCGGCTCGACATTGCAACTAATGAAAAACTGTTTTTT.

The gene calls are TRBV5-8 and TRBJ2-7; the D gene is possibly TRBD2 (5 bases). Germline CDR1 and CDR2: SGHTS and YDEGEE. With 4 bases removed from V and 3 bases from J, the gap between germline ends came to 17 bases. The CDR3 has 15 amino acids. The CDR3 sequence is CASSRRPEAGYEQYF. CDR3 nucleotide sequence: TGTGCCAGCAGCCGCAGACCGGAGGCGGGCTACGAGCAGTACTTC.

This clone has only one observation. The chain couples TRBV19 to TRBJ1-5, with D possibly being TRBD1 (6 bases). V lost 7 bases, J lost 5 bases, and 24 bases lay in between. CDR1 is LNHDA and CDR2 is SQIVND in the germline V gene (reference sequence). There are 17 residues in the CDR3. The CDR3 sequence is CASTSLVGAGLDQPQHF. In DNA, the CDR3 is TGTGCCAGTACCTCTTTAGTGGGGGCAGGACTGGATCAGCCCCAGCATTTT.

The genes are TRBV7-9 and TRBJ2-1; D is ambiguous. In germline, CDR1 is SEHNR, CDR2 FQNEAQ (reference sequence). Trimming stripped 2 bases from V and 5 bases from J, with 10 bases between. This CDR3 spans 14 amino acids. CDR3 in DNA: TGTGCCAGCAGCTTACTCGGGTCTGACAATGAGCAGTTCTTC. It specifies CASSLLGSDNEQFF.

V and J are TRBV5-4 and TRBJ1-1; TRBD1 might be the D (6 bases). In germline, CDR1 is SGHNT, CDR2 YYREEE (reference sequence). The CDR3 loop spans 13 amino acids. Trimming took 2 bases from V and 5 from J, leaving 10 bases between them. This CDR3 is CASSFGGQTEAFF. In nucleotides, the CDR3 is TGTGCCAGCAGCTTTGGGGGGCAGACTGAAGCTTTCTTT.

The chain has TRBV6-5 and TRBJ1-1; D call uncertain. Trimming removed 8 bases from V and 0 bases from J, with 4 bases in between. The CDR3 contains 11 residues. The germline V gene has CDR1 MNHEY and CDR2 SVGAGI. The CDR3 reads CASGVNTEAFF. In DNA form, the CDR3 reads TGTGCCAGCGGGGTGAACACTGAAGCTTTCTTT.

The V and J genes are TRBV4-2 and TRBJ1-1; D gene uncertain. There are 15 residues in the CDR3. The V end lost 5 bases, the J end lost 1 base, and 14 bases lay between the germline ends. Germline CDR1 is LGHNA and CDR2 is YNFKEQ. In DNA form, the CDR3 reads TGTGCCAGCAGCTCGGCAGAGTCAGCGAACACTGAAGCTTTCTTT. It codes for CASSSAESANTEAFF.

Comments on this clone: This sample includes further DNA sequences coding for the same CDR3. V usage is TRBV27 and J usage is TRBJ2-1, with D unclear. Trimming removed 5 bases at V and 4 bases at J, with 9 bases between. The V gene's germline CDR1 is MNHEY and CDR2 SMNVEV (reference sequence). This CDR3 is 13 amino acids long. CDR3 DNA: TGTGCCAGCAGTCGCACAGCTTACAATGAGCAGTTCTTC. This translates into CASSRTAYNEQFF.

DNA of the CDR3: TGTGCCAGCAGCCAAGAGACAGCTCCCGGGGAGCTGTTTTTT. This sequence encodes CASSQETAPGELFF. The chain employs TRBV4-2 and TRBJ2-2, with D perhaps matching TRBD1 (5 bases). CDR3 length equals 14 residues. V was trimmed by 0 bases and J by 6 bases, leaving 8 bases between them. Germline V CDR1 and CDR2: LGHNA, YNFKEQ.

The V gene is TRBV9, the J gene TRBJ1-1; D call uncertain. This CDR3 comprises 13 residues. Trimming pared 6 bases from V and 0 bases from J, leaving 9 bases between. Germline V gives CDR1 SGDLS, CDR2 YYNGEE. CDR3 loop: CASKPFMNTEAFF. DNA of the CDR3: TGTGCCAGCAAGCCTTTCATGAACACTGAAGCTTTCTTT.

The chain couples TRBV7-9 to TRBJ1-1; TRBD1 matches at 9 bases. Losses at the gene ends were 6 bases for V and 5 bases for J; bases not matched to a gene: 7. The CDR3 totals 14 residues. Germline V gene sequence: CDR1 SEHNR, CDR2 FQNEAQ (reference sequence). In DNA form, the CDR3 reads TGTGCCAGCAGACCCGGACAGGGGCGGACTGAAGCTTTCTTT. Encoded protein: CASRPGQGRTEAFF.

The rearrangement joins TRBV7-9 to TRBJ1-1; D uncertain. This CDR3 is 14 amino acids long. Germline CDR1 reads SEHNR; CDR2 reads FQNEAQ (reference sequence). With 5 bases removed from V and 5 bases from J, the gap between germline ends came to 15 bases. CDR3 nucleotides: TGTGCCAGCAGCCCCGGGCCACTGGGGACTGAAGCTTTCTTT. Its protein product is CASSPGPLGTEAFF.

The rearrangement links TRBV7-2 to TRBJ2-1; the D call may be TRBD1 or TRBD2 (5 bases each). V gave up 2 bases and J gave up 4 bases, with 12 bases separating them. Germline assignment: CDR1 SGHTA and CDR2 FQGNSA. The CDR3 runs to 15 residues. CDR3 nucleotide sequence: TGTGCCAGCAGCTTATCAGTTGGGGGTTACAATGAGCAGTTCTTC. Protein sequence: CASSLSVGGYNEQFF.

Only one count was recorded for this clone. V is TRBV7-5 and J is TRBJ2-7; TRBD1, the table's D call, lacks a check against the DNA. TRBV7-5 represents a pseudogene. CDR3 length: 14 residues. The CDR3 DNA reads TGTGCCAGCAGCCTACACGGGGACAACTACGAGCAGTACTTC. Translating it yields CASSLHGDNYEQYF.

This clone was seen a single time. The V gene is TRBV28, the J gene TRBJ1-1; D might be TRBD1 (5 bases). The length of the CDR3 is 14 residues. Germline CDR1 reads MDHEN; CDR2 reads SYDVKM. The germline V and J ends were trimmed by 8 bases and 1 base, with 14 bases remaining between them. CDR3 sequence: CASGRRGGNTEAFF. CDR3 coding DNA: TGTGCCAGCGGCCGACGGGGGGGGAACACTGAAGCTTTCTTT.

The gene calls are TRBV2 and TRBJ2-2, with 12 bases aligning to TRBD1. The length of the CDR3 is 15 residues. The germline V gene has CDR1 SNHLY and CDR2 FYNNEI. With 5 bases clipped from V and 7 bases from J, the junction kept 5 bases outside the gene matches. The DNA for the CDR3 is TGTGCCAGCAGTCCCGGGACAGGGGGCTTCGGGGAGCTGTTTTTT. Translating gives CASSPGTGGFGELFF.

The chain joins TRBV2 to TRBJ2-7; TRBD1 aligns across 7 bases. This CDR3 has 15 residues. The germline gives CDR1 SNHLY, CDR2 FYNNEI. The J segment lost 2 bases and the V segment lost 4 bases, leaving 8 bases of the junction unmatched. The chain's CDR3 is CASSGVDRLTYEQYF. CDR3 DNA sequence: TGTGCCAGCAGTGGGGTGGACAGGCTTACCTACGAGCAGTACTTC.